The T cell receptor beta chain under discussion was sequenced for a study of shared clonotypes between healthy human individuals. Measured with immunoSEQ multiplex PCR; TCRdb has only the in-frame clones, and not every one. The sample has 950,000 to 1,300,000 clones; roughly 75% are singletons. Remarks on this clone: Other DNA sequences from this sample encode an identical CDR3 as well.

The CDR3 runs 13 residues. The V and J ends lost 1 base and 4 bases respectively, with 5 bases between them. The germline gives CDR1 SGHTA, CDR2 FQGNSA. This receptor was obtained from a man between 18 and 29 years old in good health. The rearrangement uses TRBV7-2 and TRBJ2-1; D gene ambiguous. Sequenced input: memory CD4+ T cells sorted from blood. Subset specified: CD45RA-negative fraction. CDR3 bases: TGTGCCAGCAGCTTAGAAGTATACAATGAGCAGTTCTTC. Its protein product is CASSLEVYNEQFF.